The clone carrying this TCR beta chain turned up a few times. TCRdb re-analysed the 5' RACE reads in MiXCR, keeping a single row per CDR3 protein. In the table there are fewer than 650,000 distinct CDR3 sequences, 15% to 20% of which are singletons. The CDR3 totals 16 residues. V was pared by 1 base and J by 1 base, with 5 bases of the junction left unmatched. The germline V gene encodes CDR1 LNHNV and CDR2 YYDKDF (reference sequence). This entry comes from a study of T-cell memory formation after mild COVID-19. Material for sequencing was PBMCs or a T cell subset sorted from them (not recorded which). This sequence joins TRBV15 and TRBJ2-5, with 8 nucleotides matching TRBD2. The source of this sequence is an adult woman who had mild COVID-19 (a few samples of this study predate the infection). Cell type and time point are not known. In DNA form, the CDR3 reads TGTGCCACCAGCAGAGCACCGGGACTAGTCCAAGAGACCCAGTACTTC. As protein: CATSRAPGLVQETQYF.